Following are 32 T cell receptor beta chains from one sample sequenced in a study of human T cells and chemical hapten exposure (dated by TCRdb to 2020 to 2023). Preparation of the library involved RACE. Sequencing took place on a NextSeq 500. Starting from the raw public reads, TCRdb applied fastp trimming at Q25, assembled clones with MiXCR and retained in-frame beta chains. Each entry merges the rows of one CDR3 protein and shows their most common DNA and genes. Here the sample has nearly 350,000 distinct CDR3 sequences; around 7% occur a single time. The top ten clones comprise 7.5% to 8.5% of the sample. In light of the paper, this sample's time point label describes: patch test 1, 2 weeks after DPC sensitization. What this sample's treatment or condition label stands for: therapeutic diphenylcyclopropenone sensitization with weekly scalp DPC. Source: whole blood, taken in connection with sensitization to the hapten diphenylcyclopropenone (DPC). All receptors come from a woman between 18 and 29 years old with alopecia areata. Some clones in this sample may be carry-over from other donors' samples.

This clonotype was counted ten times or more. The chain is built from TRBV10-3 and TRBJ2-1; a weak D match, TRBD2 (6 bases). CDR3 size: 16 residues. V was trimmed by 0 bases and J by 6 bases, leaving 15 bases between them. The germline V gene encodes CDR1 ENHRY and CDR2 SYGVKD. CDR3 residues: CAISESTSVGINEQFF. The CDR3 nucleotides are TGTGCCATCAGTGAGTCGACTAGTGTGGGGATCAATGAGCAGTTCTTC.

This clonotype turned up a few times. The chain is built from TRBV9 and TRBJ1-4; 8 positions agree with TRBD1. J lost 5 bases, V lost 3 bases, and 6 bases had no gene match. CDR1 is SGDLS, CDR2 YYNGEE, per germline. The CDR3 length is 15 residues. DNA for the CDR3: TGTGCCAGCAGCGGCAGGACAGGGAGAAATGAAAAACTGTTTTTT. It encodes CASSGRTGRNEKLFF.

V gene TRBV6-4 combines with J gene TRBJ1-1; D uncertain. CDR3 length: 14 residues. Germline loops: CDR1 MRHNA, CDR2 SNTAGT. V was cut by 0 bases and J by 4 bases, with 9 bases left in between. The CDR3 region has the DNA TGTGCCAGCAGTGACTCGATTTGGTCCACTGAAGCTTTCTTT. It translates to CASSDSIWSTEAFF.

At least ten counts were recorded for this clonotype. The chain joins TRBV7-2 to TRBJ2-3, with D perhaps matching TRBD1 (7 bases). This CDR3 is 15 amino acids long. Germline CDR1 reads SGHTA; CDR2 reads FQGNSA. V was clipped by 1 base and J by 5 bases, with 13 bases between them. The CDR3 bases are TGTGCCAGCAGCTTAGATCAGGGGGGCCGAGATACGCAGTATTTT. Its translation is CASSLDQGGRDTQYF.

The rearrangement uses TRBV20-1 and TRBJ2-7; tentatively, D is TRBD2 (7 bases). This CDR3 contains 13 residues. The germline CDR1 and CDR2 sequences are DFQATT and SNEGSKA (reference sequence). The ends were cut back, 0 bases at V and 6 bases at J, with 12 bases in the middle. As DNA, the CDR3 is TGCAGTGCTAGAGATCCGGGGGGCTTCGAGCAGTACTTC. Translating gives CSARDPGGFEQYF.

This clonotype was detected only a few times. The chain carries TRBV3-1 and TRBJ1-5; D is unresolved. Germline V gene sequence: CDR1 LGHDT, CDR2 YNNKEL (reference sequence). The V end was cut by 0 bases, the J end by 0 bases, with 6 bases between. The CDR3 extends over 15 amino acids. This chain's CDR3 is CASSQDLYSNQPQHF. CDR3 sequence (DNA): TGTGCCAGCAGCCAAGATCTGTATAGCAATCAGCCCCAGCATTTT.

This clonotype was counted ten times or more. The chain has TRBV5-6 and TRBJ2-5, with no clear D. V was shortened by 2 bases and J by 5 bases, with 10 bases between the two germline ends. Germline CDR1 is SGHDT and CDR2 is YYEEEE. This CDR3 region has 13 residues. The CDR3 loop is CASSLEGRETQYF. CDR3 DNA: TGTGCCAGCAGCTTAGAAGGGCGCGAGACCCAGTACTTC.

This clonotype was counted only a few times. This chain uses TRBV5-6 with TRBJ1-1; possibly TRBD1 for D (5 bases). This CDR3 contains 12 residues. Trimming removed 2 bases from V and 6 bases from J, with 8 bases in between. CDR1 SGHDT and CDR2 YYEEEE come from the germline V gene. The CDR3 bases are TGTGCCAGCAGCTTAGAGACAGCTGAAGCTTTCTTT. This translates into CASSLETAEAFF.

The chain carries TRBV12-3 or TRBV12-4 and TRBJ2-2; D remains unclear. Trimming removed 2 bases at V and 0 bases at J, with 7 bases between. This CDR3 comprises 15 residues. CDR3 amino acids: CASSLRSANTGELFF. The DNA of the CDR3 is TGTGCCAGCAGTTTAAGGTCGGCGAACACCGGGGAGCTGTTTTTT.

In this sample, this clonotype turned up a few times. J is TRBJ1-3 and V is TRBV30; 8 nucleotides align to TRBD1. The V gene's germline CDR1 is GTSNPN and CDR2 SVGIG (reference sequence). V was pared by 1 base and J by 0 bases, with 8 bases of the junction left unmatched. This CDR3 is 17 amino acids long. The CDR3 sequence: CAWSAGGRANSGNTIYF. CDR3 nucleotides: TGTGCCTGGAGTGCAGGGGGCCGGGCAAACTCTGGAAACACCATATATTTT. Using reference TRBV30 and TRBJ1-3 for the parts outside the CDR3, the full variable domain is SQTIHQWPATLVQPVGSPLSLECTVEGTSNPNLYWYRQAAGRGLQLLFYSVGIGQISSEVPQNLSASRPQDRQFILSSKKLLLSDSGFYLCAWSAGGRANSGNTIYFGEGSWLTVV.

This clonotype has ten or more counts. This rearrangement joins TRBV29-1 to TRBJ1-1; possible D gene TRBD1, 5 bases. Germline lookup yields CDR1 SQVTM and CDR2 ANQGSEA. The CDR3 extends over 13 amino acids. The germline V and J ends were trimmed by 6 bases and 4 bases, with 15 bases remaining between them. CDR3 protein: CSVQGGGSTEAFF. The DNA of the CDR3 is TGCAGCGTCCAGGGAGGAGGTAGCACTGAAGCTTTCTTT.

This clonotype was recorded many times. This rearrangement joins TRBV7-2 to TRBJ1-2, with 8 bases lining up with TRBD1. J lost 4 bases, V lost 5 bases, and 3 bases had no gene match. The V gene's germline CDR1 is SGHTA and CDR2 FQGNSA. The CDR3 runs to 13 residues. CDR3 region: CASSPDRVYGYTF. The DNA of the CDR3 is TGTGCCAGCAGCCCGGACAGGGTCTATGGCTACACCTTC. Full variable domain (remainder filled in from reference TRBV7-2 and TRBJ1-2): GAGVSQSPSNKVTEKGKDVELRCDPISGHTALYWYRQSLGQGLEFLIYFQGNSAPDKSGLPSDRFSAERTGGSVSTLTIQRTQQEDSAVYLCASSPDRVYGYTFGSGTRLTVV.

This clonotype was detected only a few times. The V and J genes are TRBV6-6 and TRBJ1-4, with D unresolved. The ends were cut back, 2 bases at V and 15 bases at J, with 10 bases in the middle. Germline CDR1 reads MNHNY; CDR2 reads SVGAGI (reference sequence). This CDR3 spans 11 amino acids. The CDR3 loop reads CASSYNHILFF. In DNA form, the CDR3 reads TGTGCCAGCAGTTACAACCATATTTTGTTTTTT.

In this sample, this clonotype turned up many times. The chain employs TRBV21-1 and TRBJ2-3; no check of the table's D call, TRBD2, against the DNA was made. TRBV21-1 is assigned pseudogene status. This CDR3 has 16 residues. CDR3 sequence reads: CASSKEDRLDPDTQYF. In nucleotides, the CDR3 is TGTGCCAGCAGCAAAGAGGACCGACTAGACCCAGATACGCAGTATTTT.

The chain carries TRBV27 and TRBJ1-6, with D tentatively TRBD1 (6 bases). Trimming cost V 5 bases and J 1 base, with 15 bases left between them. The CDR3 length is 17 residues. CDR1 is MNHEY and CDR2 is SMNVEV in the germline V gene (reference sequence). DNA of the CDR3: TGTGCCAGCAGTCTCCGGGACACAAGTTCCTATAATTCACCCCTCCACTTT. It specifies CASSLRDTSSYNSPLHF.

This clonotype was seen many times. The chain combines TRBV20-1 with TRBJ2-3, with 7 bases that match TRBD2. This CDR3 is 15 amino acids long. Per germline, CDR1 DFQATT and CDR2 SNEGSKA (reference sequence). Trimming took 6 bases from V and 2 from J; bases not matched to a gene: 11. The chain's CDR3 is CSASSSSGATDTQYF. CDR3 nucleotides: TGCAGTGCCAGCTCCTCAAGCGGGGCCACAGATACGCAGTATTTT.

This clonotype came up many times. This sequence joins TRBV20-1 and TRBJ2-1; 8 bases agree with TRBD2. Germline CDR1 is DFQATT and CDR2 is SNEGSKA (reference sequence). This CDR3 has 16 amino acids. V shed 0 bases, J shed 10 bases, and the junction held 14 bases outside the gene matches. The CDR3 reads CSARELSPGLVGEQFF. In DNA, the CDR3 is TGCAGTGCTAGAGAATTATCCCCGGGACTAGTTGGGGAGCAGTTCTTC.

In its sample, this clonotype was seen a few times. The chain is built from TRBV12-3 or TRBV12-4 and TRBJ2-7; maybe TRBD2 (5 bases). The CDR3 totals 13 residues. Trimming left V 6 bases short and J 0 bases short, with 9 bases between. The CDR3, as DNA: TGTGCCAGCAGCCCCGACTACTCCTACGAGCAGTACTTC. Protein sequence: CASSPDYSYEQYF.

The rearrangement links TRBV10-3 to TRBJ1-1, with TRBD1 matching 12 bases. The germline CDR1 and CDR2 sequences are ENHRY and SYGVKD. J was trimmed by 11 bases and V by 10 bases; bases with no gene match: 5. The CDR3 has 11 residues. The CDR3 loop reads CATRDRGLAFF. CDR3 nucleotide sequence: TGTGCCACCCGGGACAGGGGGCTTGCTTTCTTT.

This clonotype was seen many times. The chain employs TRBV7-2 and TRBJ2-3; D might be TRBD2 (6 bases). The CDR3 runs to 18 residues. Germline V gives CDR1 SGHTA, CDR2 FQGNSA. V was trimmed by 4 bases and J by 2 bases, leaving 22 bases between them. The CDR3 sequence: CASSWRLSSDQTTDTQYF. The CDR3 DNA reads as TGTGCCAGCAGCTGGAGACTCTCTAGCGATCAGACCACAGATACGCAGTATTTT. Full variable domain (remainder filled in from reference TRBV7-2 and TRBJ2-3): GAGVSQSPSNKVTEKGKDVELRCDPISGHTALYWYRQSLGQGLEFLIYFQGNSAPDKSGLPSDRFSAERTGGSVSTLTIQRTQQEDSAVYLCASSWRLSSDQTTDTQYFGPGTRLTVL.

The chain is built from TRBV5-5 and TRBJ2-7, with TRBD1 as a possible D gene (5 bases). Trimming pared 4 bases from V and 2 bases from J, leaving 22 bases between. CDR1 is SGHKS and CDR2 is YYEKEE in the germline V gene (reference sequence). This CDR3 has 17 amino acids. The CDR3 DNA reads TGTGCCAGCAGCATCCCACTTCCAGGGCAGGCGGCCTACGAGCAGTACTTC. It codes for CASSIPLPGQAAYEQYF. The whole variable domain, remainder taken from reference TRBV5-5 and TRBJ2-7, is DAGVTQSPTHLIKTRGQQVTLRCSPISGHKSVSWYQQVLGQGPQFIFQYYEKEERGRGNFPDRFSARQFPNYSSELNVNALLLGDSALYLCASSIPLPGQAAYEQYFGPGTRLTVT.

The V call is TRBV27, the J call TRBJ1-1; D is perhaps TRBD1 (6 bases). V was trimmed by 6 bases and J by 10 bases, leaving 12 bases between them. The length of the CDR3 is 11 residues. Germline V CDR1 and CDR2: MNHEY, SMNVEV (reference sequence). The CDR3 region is CASRTGGRAFF. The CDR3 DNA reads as TGTGCCAGCAGGACCGGGGGCCGAGCTTTCTTT.

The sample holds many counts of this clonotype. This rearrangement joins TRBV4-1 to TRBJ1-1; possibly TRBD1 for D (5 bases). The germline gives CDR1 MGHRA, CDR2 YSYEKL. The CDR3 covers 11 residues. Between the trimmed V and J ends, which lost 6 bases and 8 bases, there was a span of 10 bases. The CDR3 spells CASSAWGEAFF. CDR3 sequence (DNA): TGCGCCAGCAGTGCTTGGGGCGAAGCTTTCTTT.

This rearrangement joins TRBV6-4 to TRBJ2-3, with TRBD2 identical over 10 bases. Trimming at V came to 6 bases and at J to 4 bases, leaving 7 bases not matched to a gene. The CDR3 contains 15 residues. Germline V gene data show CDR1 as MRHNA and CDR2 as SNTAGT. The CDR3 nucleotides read TGTGCCAGCAGGACGAGCGGGGGGGCGGCAGATACGCAGTATTTT. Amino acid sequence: CASRTSGGAADTQYF.

The CDR3 coding sequence is TGTGCCAGCAGCCCACGAGGACCCCGGAGGGAAAAACTGTTTTTT. This encodes CASSPRGPRREKLFF. The chain carries TRBV11-1 and TRBJ1-4; D unresolved. The CDR3 loop spans 15 amino acids. The germline V and J ends were trimmed by 5 bases and 8 bases, with 18 bases remaining between them. Germline CDR1 SGHAT, CDR2 FQDESV (reference sequence).

The CDR3 region has the DNA TGTGCCAGCAGCTCCATTAAGCTTTGGACTAAAAACACCGGGGAGCTGTTTTTT. Amino acids: CASSSIKLWTKNTGELFF. J is TRBJ2-2 and V is TRBV27; tentatively, D is TRBD2 (6 bases). The length of the CDR3 is 18 residues. Trimming left V 6 bases short and J 2 bases short, with 22 bases between. Germline-derived CDR1 and CDR2 are MNHEY and SMNVEV (reference sequence).

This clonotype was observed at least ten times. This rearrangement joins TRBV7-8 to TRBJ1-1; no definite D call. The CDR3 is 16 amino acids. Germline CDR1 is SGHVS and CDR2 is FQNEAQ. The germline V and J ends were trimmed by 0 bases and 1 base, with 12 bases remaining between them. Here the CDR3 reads CASSLAWRVGNTEAFF. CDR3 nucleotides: TGTGCCAGCAGCTTAGCGTGGAGGGTCGGGAACACTGAAGCTTTCTTT.

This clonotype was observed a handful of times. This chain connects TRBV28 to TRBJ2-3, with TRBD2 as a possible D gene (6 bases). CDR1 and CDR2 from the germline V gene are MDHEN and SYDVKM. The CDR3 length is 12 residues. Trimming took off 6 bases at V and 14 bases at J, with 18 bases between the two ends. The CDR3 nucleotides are TGTGCCAGCAGGACTCCGGGACTTAACCTGTATTTT. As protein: CASRTPGLNLYF.

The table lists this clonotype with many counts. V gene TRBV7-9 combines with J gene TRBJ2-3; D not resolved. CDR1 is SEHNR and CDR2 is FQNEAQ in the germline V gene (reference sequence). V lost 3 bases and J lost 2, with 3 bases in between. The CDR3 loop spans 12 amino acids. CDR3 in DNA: TGTGCCAGCAGCTTTGCCACAGATACGCAGTATTTT. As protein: CASSFATDTQYF. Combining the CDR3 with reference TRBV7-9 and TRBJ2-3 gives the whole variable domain DTGVSQNPRHKITKRGQNVTFRCDPISEHNRLYWYRQTLGQGPEFLTYFQNEAQLEKSRLLSDRFSAERPKGSFSTLEIQRTEQGDSAMYLCASSFATDTQYFGPGTRLTVL.

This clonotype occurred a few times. CDR3 nucleotide sequence: TGTGCCAGCAGTGAAAAGGGGTTTGGCACAGATACGCAGTATTTT. It specifies CASSEKGFGTDTQYF. This chain connects TRBV25-1 to TRBJ2-3; a weak D match, TRBD1 (5 bases). Trimming stripped 2 bases from V and 1 base from J, with 10 bases between. The CDR3 sequence is 15 residues long. Germline V gene data show CDR1 as MGHDK and CDR2 as SYGVNS.

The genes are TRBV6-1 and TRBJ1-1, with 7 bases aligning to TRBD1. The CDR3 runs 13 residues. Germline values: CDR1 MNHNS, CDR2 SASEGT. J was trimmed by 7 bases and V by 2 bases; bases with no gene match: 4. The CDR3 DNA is TGTGCCAGCAGTGAATGGGACAGTATTGAAGCTTTCTTT. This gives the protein CASSEWDSIEAFF.

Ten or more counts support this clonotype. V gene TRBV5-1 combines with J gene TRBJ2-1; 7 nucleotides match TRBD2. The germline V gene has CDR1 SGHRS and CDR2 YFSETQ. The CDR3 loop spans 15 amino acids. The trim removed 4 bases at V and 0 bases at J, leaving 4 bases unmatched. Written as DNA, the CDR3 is TGCGCCAGCAGCCCCACGGGGGGCTCCTACAATGAGCAGTTCTTC. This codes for CASSPTGGSYNEQFF.